This TCR beta chain is from a study of beta chain features in type 1 diabetes. Since all of the isolated RNA was reverse transcribed, expressed TCRB transcripts were what got sequenced. The repertoire was sequenced with immunoSEQ multiplex PCR; TCRdb's copy has only in-frame clones and lacks some. The sample contains approximately 260,000 clones, 20% of which appear only once. Whole-study results and caveats: Amplification by PCR could prefer shorter templates, with the same effect in patients and controls. All four CD4+ subsets from Type 1 diabetes patients carried moderately but significantly shorter TCRB CDR3s.

About this clone itself: Its antigen is not identified.

This receptor was identified in a woman aged 40-49 years with type 1 diabetes. The sequencing input was naive CD4+ T cells from blood.

Here the CDR3 reads CASRALGRVPRFF. The CDR3 region has the DNA TGTGCCAGCAGAGCCCTTGGCAGGGTTCCACGGTTCTTC. This chain connects TRBV11-2 to TRBJ2-1; weak D call: TRBD1 (5 bases). The CDR3 length is 13 residues. Trimming cost V 6 bases and J 15 bases, with 21 bases left between them. The V gene's germline CDR1 is SGHAT and CDR2 FQNNGV. Based on the CDR3 plus reference TRBV11-2 and TRBJ2-1, the full variable domain is EAGVAQSPRYKIIEKRQSVAFWCNPISGHATLYWYQQILGQGPKLLIQFQNNGVVDDSQLPKDRFSAERLKGVDSTLKIQPAKLEDSAVYLCASRALGRVPRFFGPGTRLTVL.